Detailed here is one T cell receptor beta chain. A single record per CDR3 protein comes from TCRdb applying MiXCR to the reads. The sample consists of hundreds of thousands of distinct CDR3 sequences, 35% to 45% of them appearing once. The sample comes from a study of T cell repertoires in cytomegalovirus infection. Across the whole study: Public signatures in TCR beta pointed to CMV infection and matching HLA type.

The CDR3 consists of 16 residues. Germline V lookup: CDR1 SGHRS, CDR2 YFSETQ. With 3 bases clipped from V and 1 base from J, the junction kept 4 bases outside the gene matches. The chain carries TRBV5-1 and TRBJ2-3; 11 bases are shared with TRBD2. The sample consisted of PBMCs. The source is a human donor in good health (CMV status not recorded). Some clones in this sample may be carry-over from other donors' samples. CDR3 DNA: TGCGCCAGCAGCTATACTAGCGGGGGTGGCACAGATACGCAGTATTTT. This gives the protein CASSYTSGGGTDTQYF. Drawing the rest from reference TRBV5-1 and TRBJ2-3, the complete variable domain is KAGVTQTPRYLIKTRGQQVTLSCSPISGHRSVSWYQQTPGQGLQFLFEYFSETQRNKGNFPGRFSGRQFSNSRSEMNVSTLELGDSALYLCASSYTSGGGTDTQYFGPGTRLTVL.